This TCR beta chain was observed in a study of cytomegalovirus exposure and HLA in healthy donors. About the research overall: From about 179 million T cells, an earlier analysis saw approximately 120 million unique TCR beta sequences. Overall study results and limits: TCR beta V segments were, for the most part, productive about 87% or about 30% of the time in an earlier analysis. For TCR beta chains, V- and J-gene trimming was later linked to a missense DCLRE1C variant.

This clone was observed a handful of times. The antigen remains undetermined. The CDR3 length is 13 residues. The ends were cut back, 3 bases at V and 1 base at J, with 6 bases in the middle. Germline loops: CDR1 SGHTA, CDR2 FQGNSA. In the PCR, 60 Vbeta and 13 Jbeta primers were used. Some clones are missing from TCRdb's copy, which holds only in-frame ones; the method was immunoSEQ multiplex PCR. The data hold about 94,000 clones, with roughly 77% observed a single time. The sequence was obtained from a human donor in good health. The genes are TRBV7-2 and TRBJ1-1; D remains ambiguous. The sample comprised PBMCs. The CDR3: CASSFGGNTEAFF. CDR3 DNA: TGTGCCAGCAGCTTCGGCGGGAACACTGAAGCTTTCTTT.